This T cell receptor (beta chain) is drawn from a study of cytomegalovirus exposure and HLA in healthy donors. Regarding this clone: The target antigen is unknown. Other DNA sequences within the sample encode an identical CDR3.

In the PCR, 60 Vbeta and 13 Jbeta primers were used. Method: immunoSEQ multiplex PCR; TCRdb's copy keeps in-frame clones and lacks some. Of approximately 160,000 clones detected, 65% to 85% appear once; the ten largest clones hold 4.5%. The CDR3 spans 13 residues. Trimming stripped 6 bases from V and 2 bases from J, with 10 bases between. Looked up from germline, CDR1 is KGHSH and CDR2 is LQKENI. General study points: Most TCR sequences were seen very rarely across donors, but some public TCRs occurred in many. The study flagged around 160 TCR beta chains as cytomegalovirus-associated. After further analysis at a later stage, 16,951 TCR beta sequences were associated with HLA alleles at 0.05 false discovery rate.

This chain uses TRBV18 with TRBJ1-2; the D gene is possibly TRBD1 (5 bases). The sequenced sample was PBMCs. This sequence originates from a woman in her 50s in good health and CMV-seropositive. The CDR3 loop reads CASSPDRNYGYTF. CDR3 nucleotide sequence: TGTGCCAGCTCGCCCGACAGAAACTATGGCTACACCTTC.